Listed below are T cell receptor beta chains from one sample, sequenced in a study of human T cells and chemical hapten exposure. A single record per CDR3 protein comes from TCRdb applying MiXCR to the RACE reads. Of 280,000 or so distinct CDR3 sequences listed, approximately 8% are singletons. This specimen was whole blood, taken in connection with sensitization to the hapten diphenylcyclopropenone (DPC). All receptors derive from a man younger than 35 with alopecia areata. Some clones in this sample may be carry-over from other donors' samples. CDR3s include the opening cysteine and the closing phenylalanine or tryptophan. A D gene is named only where the DNA matches it firmly. Clone size is not always given. Where it is, it says once, few, many or a class for expanded clones.

>TRBD1|many|TRBV20-1
CSALGTDRIYGYTF
>NA|few|TRBV28
CASSLNWQSNEQFF
>NA|NA|TRBV5-1
CASSLPSGASYEQYF
>TRBD2|few|TRBV28
CASGLSGGYTDTQYF
>TRBD2|NA|TRBV6-1
CASSEVSGVDETQYF
>NA|NA|TRBV29-1
CSVGLVSYNEQFF
>NA|many|TRBV28
CASSFADYLYEQYF
>NA|many|TRBV27
CASSLGGGGTEAFF
>TRBD1|NA|TRBV24-1
CATSDTRGTGFDYGYTF
>TRBD1|few|TRBV20-1
CSANRDSEAFF
>NA|few|TRBV4-3
CASSQASHGYEQYF
>TRBD2|NA|TRBV5-1
CASRLGLAGSDTQYF
>NA|many|TRBV15
CATSRVIWPPYGYTF
>NA|many|TRBV28
CASRGTDTQYF
>NA|NA|TRBV20-1
CSARSGTDRTDTQYF
>TRBD1|few|TRBV6-2/TRBV6-3
CASRSGTGGHYGYTF
>NA|many|TRBV28
CASSLPGLVFF
>NA|NA|TRBV3-1
CASSQDWDSGANVLTF
>TRBD2|NA|TRBV28
CASSTFRDYSYEQYF
>TRBD2|few|TRBV4-1
CASSNSGGAYEQYF
>TRBD1|many|TRBV7-2
CASSYRQGNYNEQFF
>TRBD1|NA|TRBV5-1
CASRDRVDTGELFF
>TRBD2|few|TRBV20-1
CSARVSNLAGRLGTQYF
>TRBD1|many|TRBV2
CASPTGASNYGYTF
>TRBD1|few|TRBV6-2/TRBV6-3
CASIPGETGRPNTEAFF
>TRBD2|few|TRBV5-1
CASSFLAGGPQETQYF
>NA|few|TRBV7-9
CASSLGAANTEAFF
>NA|many|TRBV20-1
CSARSGFSNQPQHF
>NA|NA|TRBV5-6
CASSPGFDLGSSYNEQFF
>TRBD2|NA|TRBV9
CASSVATSGDTQYF
>TRBD1|NA|TRBV9
CASSPGTGYTDTQYF
>NA|few|TRBV7-9
CASRGDTSSGNTIYF
>NA|many|TRBV27
CASSLSHGFNQPQHF
>TRBD2|NA|TRBV4-3
CASSQDLVIRGGLADTQYF
>TRBD1|few|TRBV19
CASKPDRGTEAFF
>TRBD1|NA|TRBV27
CASSRRTGLVVATGELFF
>NA|few|TRBV9
CASTGIEWQGNTGELFF
>TRBD1|NA|TRBV7-9
CASSSTGTETYNEQFF
>NA|many|TRBV9
CASSVDGAGQGVVSYGYTF
>NA|NA|TRBV6-5
CASSYSTFNTEAFF
>NA|many|TRBV7-2
CASSQPGNTQYF
>NA|NA|TRBV27
CASSLEGGAQPQHF
>TRBD2|many|TRBV7-2
CASSLLSGADTQYF
>NA|few|TRBV29-1
CSVVVTTDTQYF
>NA|few|TRBV18
CASSPGYTSNQPQHF
>NA|NA|TRBV12-3/TRBV12-4
CASSLQGTPVYEQYF
>NA|many|TRBV6-5
CASSYERKSGKGSTEAFF
>NA|many|TRBV7-6
CASSLADTNNSPLHF
>NA|few|TRBV9
CASSVTQEYSPLHF
>TRBD1|many|TRBV7-2
CASSKYDRGETQYF
>NA|NA|TRBV7-9
CASSFGTAVLTF